These 17 T cell receptor beta chains were all obtained from the same sample, sequenced in a study of identical twins. From the 5' RACE reads, TCRdb called clonotypes with MiXCR, one entry per CDR3 protein. The sample has more than 1.5 million distinct CDR3 sequences, about 31% seen once. The sample was cord blood. The receptors were gathered from a newborn girl in good health.

This clonotype was recorded a few times. This chain uses TRBV24-1 with TRBJ2-1, with D hard to call. The DNA end lines up better with TRBJ2-7; the J call may be wrong. CDR1 is KGHDR, CDR2 SFDVKD, per germline. The CDR3 covers 17 residues. The CDR3 is CATSGLVSKSSYNEQYF. For the CDR3, the DNA is TGTGCCACCAGTGGCCTCGTCAGTAAGAGCTCCTACAATGAGCAGTACTTC.

This clonotype was seen more than once but under ten times. The chain is built from TRBV7-9 and TRBJ2-3; 7 bases line up with TRBD1. This CDR3 is 16 amino acids long. The V gene's germline CDR1 is SEHNR and CDR2 FQNEAQ (reference sequence). V lost 2 bases, J lost 0 bases, and 5 bases stayed unmatched. The chain's CDR3 is CASSLRDSASTDTQYF. CDR3 sequence (DNA): TGTGCCAGCAGCTTACGGGACAGTGCTAGCACAGATACGCAGTATTTT. Complete variable domain (other parts from reference TRBV7-9 and TRBJ2-3): DTGVSQNPRHKITKRGQNVTFRCDPISEHNRLYWYRQTLGQGPEFLTYFQNEAQLEKSRLLSDRFSAERPKGSFSTLEIQRTEQGDSAMYLCASSLRDSASTDTQYFGPGTRLTVL.

This clonotype appeared once. The chain links TRBV7-2 to TRBJ2-7; D unresolved. V shed 5 bases and J shed 7 bases, with 18 bases lying between them. This CDR3 comprises 14 residues. The V gene's germline CDR1 is SGHTA and CDR2 FQGNSA. CDR3 sequence (DNA): TGTGCCAGCAGCCTAGACGCCCGATACAATGAGCAGTACTTC. It yields the protein CASSLDARYNEQYF.

The rearrangement uses TRBV7-2 and TRBJ1-2; D call uncertain. CDR3 length: 13 residues. Germline values: CDR1 SGHTA, CDR2 FQGNSA. Trimming shortened V by 5 bases and J by 6 bases, and 13 bases separated the two germline ends. The CDR3 DNA reads as TGTGCCAGCAGCCCATATCGGTACAATGGCTACACCTTC. Protein: CASSPYRYNGYTF.

The chain is built from TRBV20-1 and TRBJ2-1; D is ambiguous. The CDR3 sequence is 13 residues long. Germline lookup yields CDR1 DFQATT and CDR2 SNEGSKA (reference sequence). V was clipped by 4 bases and J by 6 bases, with 13 bases between them. Here the CDR3 reads CSAKPAQLNEQFF. The CDR3 region has the DNA TGCAGTGCTAAACCAGCACAGCTCAATGAGCAGTTCTTC.

V gene TRBV4-2 combines with J gene TRBJ2-4, with TRBD2 matching 15 bases. The CDR3 covers 18 residues. J was trimmed by 0 bases and V by 3 bases; bases with no gene match: 3. Germline V gene sequence: CDR1 LGHNA, CDR2 YNFKEQ. The CDR3 bases are TGTGCCAGCAGCCATTGGACTAGCGGGAGGGGAGCCAAAAACATTCAGTACTTC. The encoded protein is CASSHWTSGRGAKNIQYF.

The chain couples TRBV18 to TRBJ2-7, with 8 bases identical to TRBD1. The V gene end was trimmed by 3 bases and the J gene end by 3 bases; junction bases not matched to a gene: 13. The CDR3 is 17 residues long. Looked up from germline, CDR1 is KGHSH and CDR2 is LQKENI. CDR3 region: CASSPIVGQGPYYEQYF. CDR3 DNA sequence: TGTGCCAGCTCACCGATCGTAGGACAGGGTCCCTACTACGAGCAGTACTTC. Based on the CDR3 plus reference TRBV18 and TRBJ2-7, the full variable domain is NAGVMQNPRHLVRRRGQEARLRCSPMKGHSHVYWYRQLPEEGLKFMVYLQKENIIDESGMPKERFSAEFPKEGPSILRIQQVVRGDSAAYFCASSPIVGQGPYYEQYFGPGTRLTVT.

This chain links TRBV20-1 with TRBJ2-3; 10 nucleotides align to TRBD2. The J segment lost 5 bases and the V segment lost 7 bases, leaving 3 bases of the junction unmatched. The CDR3 is 12 amino acids. Looked up from germline, CDR1 is DFQATT and CDR2 is SNEGSKA (reference sequence). The CDR3 nucleotides are TGCAGTGGACTAGCGGGTAAAGATACGCAGTATTTT. This codes for CSGLAGKDTQYF.

V and J are TRBV28 and TRBJ2-1; 11 nucleotides agree with TRBD2. Per the germline V gene, CDR1 is MDHEN and CDR2 is SYDVKM. This CDR3 spans 15 amino acids. V shed 5 bases, J shed 4 bases, and the junction held 4 bases outside the gene matches. The CDR3 loop is CASSTSGSEYNEQFF. The CDR3, as DNA: TGTGCCAGCAGTACTAGCGGGAGCGAATACAATGAGCAGTTCTTC.

This chain connects TRBV11-2 to TRBJ2-3; D tentatively fits TRBD1 or TRBD2 (7 bases each). V gave up 7 bases and J gave up 5 bases, with 16 bases separating them. Germline CDR1 SGHAT, CDR2 FQNNGV. This CDR3 region has 14 residues. The CDR3 coding sequence is TGTGCCAGCATGGCAGGGGGGGTACAAGATACGCAGTATTTT. This gives the protein CASMAGGVQDTQYF.

Points on this clonotype: Since a much larger clone is just one base distant, this may be a read error. J is TRBJ2-5 and V is TRBV2; D is possibly TRBD1 (5 bases). The J call may not be correct, given that the DNA end is closer to TRBJ2-1. The length of the CDR3 is 14 residues. Germline CDR1 is SNHLY and CDR2 is FYNNEI. This chain's CDR3 is CASRGRVHQETQFF. The CDR3, as DNA: TGTGCCAGCAGAGGCAGGGTACACCAAGAGACCCAGTTCTTC.

This clonotype was seen more than once but under ten times. The rearrangement uses TRBV7-9 and TRBJ1-5; D ambiguous. CDR1 and CDR2 (germline): SEHNR, FQNEAQ (reference sequence). V lost 0 bases and J lost 2, with 11 bases in between. The CDR3 has 16 residues. CDR3 region: CASSLALGSGNQPQHF. The CDR3 nucleotides are TGTGCCAGCAGCTTAGCGCTAGGAAGTGGCAATCAGCCCCAGCATTTT.

This clonotype was observed many times. V is TRBV9 and J is TRBJ2-1; the D is unclear. CDR1 is SGDLS and CDR2 is YYNGEE in the germline V gene. V was pared by 0 bases and J by 0 bases, with 10 bases between. CDR3 size: 16 residues. This chain's CDR3 is CASSVESGSSYNEQFF. The CDR3 region has the DNA TGTGCCAGCAGCGTAGAATCCGGAAGCTCCTACAATGAGCAGTTCTTC.

The sample holds a few counts of this clonotype. The V and J genes are TRBV7-9 and TRBJ1-2, with 7 nucleotides matching TRBD1. V was clipped by 5 bases and J by 8 bases; unmatched bases: 5. From germline, CDR1 is SEHNR and CDR2 FQNEAQ (reference sequence). The CDR3 totals 12 residues. The CDR3 reads CASSPQGRGYTF. CDR3 coding DNA: TGTGCCAGCAGCCCACAGGGGCGCGGCTACACCTTC.

This clonotype appeared a single time. A clone one base away is much larger, so this may be a read error. CDR3 in DNA: TGCAGCATGGGGGGGGACAGGGGTCGTAATGAGCAGTACTTC. This codes for CSMGGDRGRNEQYF. The V gene is TRBV29-1, the J gene TRBJ2-5, with 10 positions matching TRBD1. Germline CDR1 reads SQVTM; CDR2 reads ANQGSEA. This CDR3 is 14 amino acids long. The V segment lost 8 bases and the J segment 11 bases; nucleotides outside the gene matches: 17.

This rearrangement joins TRBV6-1 to TRBJ2-5; 11 bases align to TRBD2. Trimming took 8 bases from V and 11 from J; bases not matched to a gene: 13. The length of the CDR3 is 14 residues. The germline gives CDR1 MNHNS, CDR2 SASEGT. The CDR3 region has the DNA TGTGCCAGCGGCCGACTAGCGGGATCGGATGAGCAGTACTTC. As protein: CASGRLAGSDEQYF.

This clonotype has only a few counts. The rearrangement uses TRBV15 and TRBJ2-1, with 14 positions matching TRBD2. The CDR3 runs 19 residues. The V and J ends lost 3 bases and 0 bases, in that order; junction bases with no gene match: 7. Germline V gene data show CDR1 as LNHNV and CDR2 as YYDKDF (reference sequence). This chain's CDR3 is CATSRTSGRAFSSYNEQFF. CDR3 sequence (DNA): TGTGCCACCAGCAGGACTAGCGGGAGGGCGTTTAGCTCCTACAATGAGCAGTTCTTC.